Sequencing of this TCR beta chain was carried out in a study of cytomegalovirus exposure and HLA in healthy donors. The PCR employed 60 Vbeta primers together with 13 Jbeta primers. TCRdb's table, derived via immunoSEQ multiplex PCR, lists solely in-frame clones and lacks some. The sample table sets out under 100,000 clones. Study-level results: The presence/absence work took it that sequencing depth was about the same across donors. In a later analysis, at a false discovery rate of 0.05, roughly 17,000 TCR beta sequences matched HLA alleles. Because they were indistinguishable, some V segments, including TRBV6-2 and TRBV6-3, were excluded.

On this clone itself: The antigen is not known.

Germline V CDR1 and CDR2: MGHDK, SYGVNS. The V segment lost 2 bases and the J segment 6 bases; nucleotides outside the gene matches: 10. This CDR3 spans 16 amino acids. V usage is TRBV25-1 and J usage is TRBJ2-3; TRBD1 matches at 8 bases. The receptor was isolated from a man under 40 in good health and CMV-seronegative. Sequencing was carried out using PBMCs. CDR3 in DNA: TGTGCCAGCAGTGAAGAGACAGGGGTGTGGATGGATACGCAGTATTTT. It translates to CASSEETGVWMDTQYF.